These 3 T cell receptor beta chains share one sample of origin, sequenced in a study of CD8 T cells in ankylosing spondylitis. TCRdb re-called the 5' RACE reads with MiXCR, one entry per CDR3 protein. The table has under 250,000 distinct CDR3 sequences, over 9.5% seen once; the top ten hold about 2.5%. Material for sequencing was blood, either unsorted or a sorted T cell fraction (not recorded which). The source of these receptors is a male donor with ankylosing spondylitis or in good health (not recorded which).

The V gene is TRBV10-3, the J gene TRBJ2-7, with D tentatively TRBD1 (6 bases). Trimming stripped 6 bases from V and 3 bases from J, with 12 bases between. The CDR3 sequence is 13 residues long. Germline CDR1 is ENHRY and CDR2 is SYGVKD. The CDR3 spells CAIRTPQGYEQYF. In DNA form, the CDR3 reads TGTGCCATCAGGACCCCACAGGGCTACGAGCAGTACTTC.

Regarding this clonotype: Given the absence of the conserved phenylalanine or tryptophan at the CDR3 end, a read error is likely. The chain is built from TRBV29-1 and TRBJ2-1; 13 positions match TRBD2. CDR1 and CDR2 (germline): SQVTM, ANQGSEA. The CDR3 is made up of 17 amino acids. J was trimmed by 2 bases and V by 6 bases; bases with no gene match: 10. CDR3 sequence: CSVRLAGGPEAYNEQFL. Written as DNA, the CDR3 is TGCAGCGTCAGACTAGCGGGAGGCCCTGAGGCCTACAATGAGCAGTTCCTC.

The chain combines TRBV10-3 with TRBJ2-1; 13 bases fit TRBD2. CDR1 and CDR2 from the germline V gene are ENHRY and SYGVKD. V trimming: 6 bases; J trimming: 8 bases; junction bases outside the gene matches: 4. This CDR3 spans 14 amino acids. Written as DNA, the CDR3 is TGTGCCATCAGGTGGACTAGCGGGAGCGATGAGCAGTTCTTC. It specifies CAIRWTSGSDEQFF.